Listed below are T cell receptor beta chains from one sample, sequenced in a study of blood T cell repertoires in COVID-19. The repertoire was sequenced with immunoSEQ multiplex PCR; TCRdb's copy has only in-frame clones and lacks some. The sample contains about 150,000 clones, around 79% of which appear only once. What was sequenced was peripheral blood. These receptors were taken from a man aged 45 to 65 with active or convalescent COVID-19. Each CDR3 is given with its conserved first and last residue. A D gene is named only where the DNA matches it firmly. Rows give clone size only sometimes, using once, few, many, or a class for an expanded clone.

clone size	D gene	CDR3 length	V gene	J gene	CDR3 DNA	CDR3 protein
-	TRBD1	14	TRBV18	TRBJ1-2	TGTGCCAGCTCGCGGTCAGGGGGCGCGAATGGCTACACCTTC	CASSRSGGANGYTF
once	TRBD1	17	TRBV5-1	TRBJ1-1	TGCGCCAGCAGCCCACGGCGGGACAGGGGTACGAACACTGAAGCTTTCTTT	CASSPRRDRGTNTEAFF
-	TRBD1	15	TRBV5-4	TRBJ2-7	TGTGCCAGCAGCCCTCCGGGACAGGGGAGGGCCGAGCAGTACTTC	CASSPPGQGRAEQYF
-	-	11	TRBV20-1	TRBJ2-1	TGCAGTGCTAGTCAGGGCAGTGAGCAGTTCTTC	CSASQGSEQFF
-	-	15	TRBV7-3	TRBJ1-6	TGTGCCAGCAGCTTAAGCGGGGGCTATAATTCACCCCTCCACTTT	CASSLSGGYNSPLHF
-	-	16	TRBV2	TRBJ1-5	TGTGCCAGCAGATTAGACAGGTCTTATAGCAATCAGCCCCAGCATTTT	CASRLDRSYSNQPQHF
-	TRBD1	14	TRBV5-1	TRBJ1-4	TGCGCCAGCAGCACCCAGACAGGGAACGGAAAACTGTTTTTT	CASSTQTGNGKLFF
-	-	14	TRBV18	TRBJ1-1	TGTGCCAGCTCACCACCCGGGAAGGGCACTGAAGCTTTCTTT	CASSPPGKGTEAFF
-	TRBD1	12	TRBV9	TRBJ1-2	TGTGCCAGCAGCGACACCGGGACAGGGGTTACCTTC	CASSDTGTGVTF
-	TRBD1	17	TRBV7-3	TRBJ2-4	TGTGCCAGCAGCTTAGGCCCCGGGACAGGGGAGAAAAACATTCAGTACTTC	CASSLGPGTGEKNIQYF
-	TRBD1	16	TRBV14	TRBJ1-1	TGTGCCAGCAGCTTTTCAGGAGGGGGCAGGAAGACTGAAGCTTTCTTT	CASSFSGGGRKTEAFF
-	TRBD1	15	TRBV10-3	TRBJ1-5	TGTGCCATCTCCCGGGACAGGGGAGGCAATCAGCCCCAGCATTTT	CAISRDRGGNQPQHF
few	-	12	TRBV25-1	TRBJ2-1	TGTGCCAGCAGTCCAGACTACAATGAGCAGTTCTTC	CASSPDYNEQFF
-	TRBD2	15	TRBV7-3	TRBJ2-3	TGTGCCAGCAGCTCCTGGACTAGCGGGACAGATACGCAGTATTTT	CASSSWTSGTDTQYF
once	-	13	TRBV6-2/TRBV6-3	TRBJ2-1	TGTGCCAGCAGCCGAGGGTCCTGGAATGAGCAGTTCTTC	CASSRGSWNEQFF
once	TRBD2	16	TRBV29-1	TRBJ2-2	TGCAGCATGGGACTAGCGGGAGGGCGGGCTACCGGGGAGCTGTTTTTT	CSMGLAGGRATGELFF
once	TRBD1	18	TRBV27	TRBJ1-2	TGTGCCAGCAGCCCTCAATCGTGGGGTCGGACAGGCGGCTATGGCTACACCTTC	CASSPQSWGRTGGYGYTF
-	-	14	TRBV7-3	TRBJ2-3	TGTGCCAGCAGCTTGGGGAGAAACACAGATACGCAGTATTTT	CASSLGRNTDTQYF
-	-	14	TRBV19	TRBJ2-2	TGTGCCAGTAGGGCAGGGGAACGTGGCGGGGAGCTGTTTTTT	CASRAGERGGELFF
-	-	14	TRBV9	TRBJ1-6	TGTGCCAGCAGCGTAGATCTGGGGGGTTCACCCCTCCACTTT	CASSVDLGGSPLHF
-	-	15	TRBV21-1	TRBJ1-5	TGTGCCAGCAGCAAAGAGACAGGGGCCAATCAGCCCCAGCATTTT	CASSKETGANQPQHF
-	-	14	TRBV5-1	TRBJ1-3	TGCGCCAGCAGCTTGGGGACAGCGGGAAACACCATATATTTT	CASSLGTAGNTIYF